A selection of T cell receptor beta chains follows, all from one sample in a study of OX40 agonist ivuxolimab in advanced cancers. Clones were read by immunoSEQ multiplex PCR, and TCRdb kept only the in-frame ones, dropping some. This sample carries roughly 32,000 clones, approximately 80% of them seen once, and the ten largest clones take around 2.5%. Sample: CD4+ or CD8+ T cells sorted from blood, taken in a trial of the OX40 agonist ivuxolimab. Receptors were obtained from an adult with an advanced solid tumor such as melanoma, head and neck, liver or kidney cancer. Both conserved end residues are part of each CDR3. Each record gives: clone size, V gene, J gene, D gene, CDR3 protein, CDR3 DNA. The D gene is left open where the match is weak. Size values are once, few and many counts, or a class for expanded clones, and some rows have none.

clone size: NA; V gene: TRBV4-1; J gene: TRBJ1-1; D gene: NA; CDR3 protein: CASSQARETEAFF; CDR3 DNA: TGCGCCAGCAGCCAAGCTCGGGAGACTGAAGCTTTCTTT
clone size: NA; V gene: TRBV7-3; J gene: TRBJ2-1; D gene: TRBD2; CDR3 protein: CASSPTSVHNEQFF; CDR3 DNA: TGTGCCAGCAGCCCGACTAGCGTCCACAATGAGCAGTTCTTC
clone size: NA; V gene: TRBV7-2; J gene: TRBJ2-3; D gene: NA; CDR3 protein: CASSPEGDTQYF; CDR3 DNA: TGTGCCAGCAGCCCCGAAGGGGATACGCAGTATTTT
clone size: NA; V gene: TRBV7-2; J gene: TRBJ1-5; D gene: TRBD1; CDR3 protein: CASSLEQGAQPQHF; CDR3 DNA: TGTGCCAGCAGCTTAGAACAGGGGGCGCAGCCCCAGCATTTT
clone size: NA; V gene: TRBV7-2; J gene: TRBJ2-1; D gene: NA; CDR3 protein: CASSLRRGDSYNEQFF; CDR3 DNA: TGTGCCAGCAGCTTAAGGCGGGGCGACTCCTACAATGAGCAGTTCTTC
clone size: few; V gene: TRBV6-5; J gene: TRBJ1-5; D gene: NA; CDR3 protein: CASRMDGNQPQHF; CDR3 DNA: TGTGCCAGCAGGATGGATGGCAATCAGCCCCAGCATTTT
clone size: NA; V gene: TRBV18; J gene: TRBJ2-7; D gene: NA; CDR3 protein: CASSPSTGGYEQYF; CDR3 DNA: TGTGCCAGCTCACCATCGACAGGAGGATACGAGCAGTACTTC
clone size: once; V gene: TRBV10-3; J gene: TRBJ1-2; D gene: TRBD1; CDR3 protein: CAISESSRDRGGYTF; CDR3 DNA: TGTGCCATCAGTGAGTCTTCCCGGGACAGGGGCGGCTACACCTTC
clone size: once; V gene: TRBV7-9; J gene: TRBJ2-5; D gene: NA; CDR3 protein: CASSLSGGAETQYF; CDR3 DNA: TGTGCCAGCAGCCTATCAGGCGGGGCGGAGACCCAGTACTTC
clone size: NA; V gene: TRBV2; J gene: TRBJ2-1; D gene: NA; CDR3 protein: CASSEWRGPENEQFF; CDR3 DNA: TGTGCCAGCAGTGAGTGGCGGGGTCCGGAGAATGAGCAGTTCTTC
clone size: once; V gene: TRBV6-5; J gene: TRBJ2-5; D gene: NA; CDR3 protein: CASSTSSGTQYF; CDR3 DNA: TGTGCCAGCAGTACGAGTAGCGGGACCCAGTACTTC
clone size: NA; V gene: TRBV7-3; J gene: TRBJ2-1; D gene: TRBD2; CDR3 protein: CASSLTAGGHEQFF; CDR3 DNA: TGTGCCAGCAGCTTGACGGCGGGAGGCCATGAGCAGTTCTTC
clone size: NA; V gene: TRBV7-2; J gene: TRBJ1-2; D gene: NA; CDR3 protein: CASSLDHGQNNGYTF; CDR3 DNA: TGTGCCAGCAGCTTAGACCACGGGCAGAACAATGGCTACACCTTC
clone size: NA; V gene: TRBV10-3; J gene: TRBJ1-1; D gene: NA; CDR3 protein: CAIRGTGKNTEAFF; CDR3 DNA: TGTGCCATCAGGGGAACAGGGAAGAACACTGAAGCTTTCTTT
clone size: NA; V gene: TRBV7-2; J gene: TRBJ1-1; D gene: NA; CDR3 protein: CASSLATGRGASTEAFF; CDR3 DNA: TGTGCCAGCAGCTTAGCGACGGGGCGGGGTGCGAGCACTGAAGCTTTCTTT
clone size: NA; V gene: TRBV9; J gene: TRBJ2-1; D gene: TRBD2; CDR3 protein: CASSVDPSGRGYEQFF; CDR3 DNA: TGTGCCAGCAGCGTAGATCCTAGCGGGAGAGGGTATGAGCAGTTCTTC
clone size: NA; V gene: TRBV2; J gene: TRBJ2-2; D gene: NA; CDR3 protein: CASSEGNRASGELFF; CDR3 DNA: TGTGCCAGCAGTGAGGGAAACAGGGCTTCCGGGGAGCTGTTTTTT
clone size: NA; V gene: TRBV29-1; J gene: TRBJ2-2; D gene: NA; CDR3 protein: CSVEDRLEGGELFF; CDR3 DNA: TGCAGCGTTGAAGATCGGCTAGAAGGCGGGGAGCTGTTTTTT
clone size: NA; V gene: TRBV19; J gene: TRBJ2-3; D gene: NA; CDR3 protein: CASGEATSTDTQYF; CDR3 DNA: TGTGCCTCTGGCGAGGCCACTAGCACAGATACGCAGTATTTT
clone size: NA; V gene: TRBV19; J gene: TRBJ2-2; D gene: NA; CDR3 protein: CATVEGSSHPGELFF; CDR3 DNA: TGTGCCACCGTGGAGGGATCGTCTCACCCCGGGGAGCTGTTTTTT
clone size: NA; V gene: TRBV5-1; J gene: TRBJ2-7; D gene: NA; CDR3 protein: CASSFDPGPAEQYF; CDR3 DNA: TGCGCCAGCAGCTTCGACCCTGGACCTGCCGAGCAGTACTTC
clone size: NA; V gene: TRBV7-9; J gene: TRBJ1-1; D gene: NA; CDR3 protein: CASSLGLGRIEAFF; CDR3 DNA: TGTGCCAGCAGCTTAGGGCTCGGGAGAATTGAAGCTTTCTTT
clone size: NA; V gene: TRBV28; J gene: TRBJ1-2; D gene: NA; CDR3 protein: CASSLIGGNTDYGYTF; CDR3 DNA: TGTGCCAGCAGTTTGATAGGTGGGAATACGGACTATGGCTACACCTTC
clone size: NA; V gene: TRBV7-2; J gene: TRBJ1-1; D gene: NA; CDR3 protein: CASHRDVNTEAFF; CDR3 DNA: TGTGCCAGCCACAGGGATGTGAACACTGAAGCTTTCTTT
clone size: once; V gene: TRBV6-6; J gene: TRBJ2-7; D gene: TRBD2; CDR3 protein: CASSYRGDEQYF; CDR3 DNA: TGTGCCAGCAGTTACCGGGGGGACGAGCAGTACTTC
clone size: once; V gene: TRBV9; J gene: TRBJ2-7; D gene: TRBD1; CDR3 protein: CASSVSGTVSYEQYF; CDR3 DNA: TGTGCCAGCAGCGTCTCCGGGACAGTATCCTACGAGCAGTACTTC
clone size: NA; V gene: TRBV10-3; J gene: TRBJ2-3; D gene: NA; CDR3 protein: CAISGVTAGTDTQYF; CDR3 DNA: TGTGCCATCAGTGGTGTCACTGCGGGGACAGATACGCAGTATTTT
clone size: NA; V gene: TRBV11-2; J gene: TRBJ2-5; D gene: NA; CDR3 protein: CASSRGTGGVGETQYF; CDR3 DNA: TGTGCCAGCAGCCGCGGGACTGGCGGGGTCGGGGAGACCCAGTACTTC
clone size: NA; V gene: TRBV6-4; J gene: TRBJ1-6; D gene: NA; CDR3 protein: CASSVQAGSPLHF; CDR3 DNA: TGTGCCAGCAGTGTCCAGGCAGGATCACCCCTCCACTTT
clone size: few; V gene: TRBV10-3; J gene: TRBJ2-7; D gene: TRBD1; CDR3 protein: CAMAGTGAGEQYF; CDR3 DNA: TGTGCCATGGCCGGGACAGGGGCCGGTGAGCAGTACTTC
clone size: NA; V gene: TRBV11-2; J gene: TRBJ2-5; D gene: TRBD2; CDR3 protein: CASSIPGGRETQYF; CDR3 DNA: TGTGCCAGCAGCATCCCGGGGGGGCGGGAGACCCAGTACTTC
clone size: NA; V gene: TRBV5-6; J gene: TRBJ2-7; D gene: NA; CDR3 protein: CASSPVGQPYEQYF; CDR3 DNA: TGTGCCAGCAGCCCAGTCGGACAGCCCTACGAGCAGTACTTC
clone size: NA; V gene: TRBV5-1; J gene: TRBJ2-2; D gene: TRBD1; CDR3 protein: CASSLGTGSPGELFF; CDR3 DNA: TGCGCCAGCAGCTTGGGGACAGGTTCTCCCGGGGAGCTGTTTTTT
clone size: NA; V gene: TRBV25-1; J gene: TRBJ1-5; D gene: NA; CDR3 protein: CASSEGGAGIEPQHF; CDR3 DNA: TGTGCCAGCAGTGAGGGGGGCGCAGGGATAGAGCCCCAGCATTTT
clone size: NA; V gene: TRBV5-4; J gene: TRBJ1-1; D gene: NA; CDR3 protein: CASSREGGRYTEAFF; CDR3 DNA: TGTGCCAGCAGCCGGGAGGGAGGGCGGTATACGGAAGCTTTCTTT
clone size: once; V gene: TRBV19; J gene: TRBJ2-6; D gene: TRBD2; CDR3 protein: CASSISGLGRAGANVLTF; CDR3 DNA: TGTGCCAGTAGTATATCGGGACTAGGTCGCGCTGGGGCCAACGTCCTGACTTTC
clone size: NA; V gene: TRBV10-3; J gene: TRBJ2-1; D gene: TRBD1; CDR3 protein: CAISQTGTTGSTDNEQFF; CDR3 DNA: TGTGCCATCAGTCAAACCGGGACGACAGGGTCAACAGACAATGAGCAGTTCTTC
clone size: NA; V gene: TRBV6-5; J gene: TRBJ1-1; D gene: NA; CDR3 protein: CASSLGVSTEAFF; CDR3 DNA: TGTGCCAGCAGTCTAGGGGTGAGCACTGAAGCTTTCTTT
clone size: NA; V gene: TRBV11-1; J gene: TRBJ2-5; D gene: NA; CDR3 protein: CASSFSLSAGQETQYF; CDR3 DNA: TGTGCCAGCAGCTTCTCATTAAGTGCCGGTCAAGAGACCCAGTACTTC
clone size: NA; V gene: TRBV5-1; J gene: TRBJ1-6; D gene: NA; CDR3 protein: CASSLEWRDSPLHF; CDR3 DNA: TGCGCCAGCAGCTTGGAGTGGAGGGATTCACCCCTCCACTTT
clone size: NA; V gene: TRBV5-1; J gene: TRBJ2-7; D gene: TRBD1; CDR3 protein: CASSTRTGGIYEQYF; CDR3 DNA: TGCGCCAGCAGCACAAGGACAGGGGGCATTTACGAGCAGTACTTC
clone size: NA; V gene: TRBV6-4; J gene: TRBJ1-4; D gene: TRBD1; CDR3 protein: CASSDSQGAGYEKLFF; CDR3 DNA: TGTGCCAGCAGTGACTCTCAGGGGGCCGGGTATGAAAAACTGTTTTTT
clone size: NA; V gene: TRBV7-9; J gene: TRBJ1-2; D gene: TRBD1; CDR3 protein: CASSPPPRTGVGYTF; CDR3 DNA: TGTGCCAGCAGCCCCCCCCCAAGGACAGGCGTTGGCTACACCTTC
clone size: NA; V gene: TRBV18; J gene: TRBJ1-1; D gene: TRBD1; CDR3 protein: CAAQGDGEAFF; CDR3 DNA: TGTGCCGCCCAGGGGGACGGTGAAGCTTTCTTT
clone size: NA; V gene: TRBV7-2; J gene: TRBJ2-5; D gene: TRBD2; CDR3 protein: CASSRGGYQETQYF; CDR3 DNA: TGTGCCAGCAGTCGCGGGGGTTACCAAGAGACCCAGTACTTC
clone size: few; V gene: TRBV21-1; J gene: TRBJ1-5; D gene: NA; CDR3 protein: CASRAKLAHWHHQPQHF; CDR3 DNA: TGTGCCAGCAGGGCGAAACTAGCACATTGGCATCATCAGCCCCAGCATTTT
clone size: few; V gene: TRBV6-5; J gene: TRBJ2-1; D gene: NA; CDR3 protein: CASRKDSSYNEQFF; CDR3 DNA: TGTGCCAGCAGAAAGGACAGCTCCTACAATGAGCAGTTCTTC
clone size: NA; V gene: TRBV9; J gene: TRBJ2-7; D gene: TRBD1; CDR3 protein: CASSLGQGASYEQYF; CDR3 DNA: TGTGCCAGCAGCTTGGGACAGGGGGCCTCCTACGAGCAGTACTTC
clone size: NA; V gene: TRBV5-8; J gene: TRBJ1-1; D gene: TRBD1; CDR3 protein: CASSLAGTVRNTEAFF; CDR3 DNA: TGTGCCAGCAGCTTGGCCGGGACAGTTCGGAACACTGAAGCTTTCTTT
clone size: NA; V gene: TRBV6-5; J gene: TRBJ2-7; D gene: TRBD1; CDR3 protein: CASSYGTGQPYEQYF; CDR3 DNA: TGTGCCAGCAGTTATGGGACAGGGCAACCCTACGAGCAGTACTTC
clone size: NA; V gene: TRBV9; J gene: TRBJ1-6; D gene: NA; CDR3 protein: CASSTRTDYNSPLHF; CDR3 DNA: TGTGCCAGCAGCACCCGGACAGATTATAATTCACCCCTCCACTTT
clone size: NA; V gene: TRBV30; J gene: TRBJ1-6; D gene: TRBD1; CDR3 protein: CAWSDLGTGGSWNSPLHF; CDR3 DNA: TGTGCCTGGAGTGACCTTGGTACAGGGGGCTCTTGGAATTCACCCCTCCACTTT
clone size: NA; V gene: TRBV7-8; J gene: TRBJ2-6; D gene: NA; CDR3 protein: CASSPHVGGISLGANVLTF; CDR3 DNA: TGTGCCAGCAGCCCCCATGTCGGCGGGATTAGTCTGGGGGCCAACGTCCTGACTTTC